This TCR beta chain was documented in a study of OX40 agonist ivuxolimab in advanced cancers. Turning to the overall study: Ivuxolimab was an agonistic, fully human IgG2 monoclonal antibody directed against OX40 (CD134), a costimulatory receptor. Partial responses were achieved by three dose-escalation patients, of whom one had hepatocellular carcinoma and two had cutaneous melanoma. In the dose-escalation cohort, about four fifths of patients were male, and the mean age was roughly 56 years with a range of about 20 to 79. Of the approximately 54 patients in dose escalation, about 20 had hepatocellular carcinoma, about 15 had melanoma, 9 had renal cell carcinoma and 9 had head and neck cancer. Peripheral TCRbeta sequencing was intended to test whether TCR sequence diversity was altered and clonal T-cell expansion was caused by ivuxolimab. Intravenous ivuxolimab was administered to patients every 2 weeks at six dose levels: 0.01, 0.1, 0.3, 1.5, 3 and 10 mg/kg. The paper describes the monotherapy dose-escalation part (N ≈ 51 patients) of the phase I trial of ivuxolimab. Patients were allowed to have had prior anti-PD-1, anti-PD-L1 or anti-CTLA-4 therapy, and 30% to 40% of the dose-escalation patients had previously received checkpoint inhibitors. On the study overall, not on this receptor specifically: At doses of 0.1 to 3.0 mg/kg, clonal expansion of both CD4+ and CD8+ blood T cells was observed from baseline to week 6. The antigen specificity of the peripheral T cells that underwent clonal expansion was not determined. Low levels of normalized T-cell clonal expansion were also seen in some nonresponding patients. In the 0.1-3.0 mg/kg groups, partial responders had among the lowest normalized peripheral clonal expansion, particularly in CD8+ T cells. After ivuxolimab, CD8+ T cells had more expanded clones than CD4+ T cells on average.

Patients with a history of autoimmune disease or receiving systemic immunosuppression were excluded from the trial. In every dose cohort, peripheral blood was drawn for TCR sequencing at baseline, cycle 4 day 1, and cycle 7 day 1. The samples were taken from a phase I, first-in-human, multicenter, open-label dose-escalation trial of ivuxolimab. Adults with locally advanced or metastatic melanoma, renal cell carcinoma, hepatocellular carcinoma or head and neck squamous cell carcinoma were enrolled in the trial. CD4+ and CD8+ T cells were sorted separately from peripheral blood before TCR sequencing. Regarding this clone: Its antigen remains undetermined. No quality values exist for individual bases; no much larger clone is one base distant.

To sequence the TCRbeta CDR3 region, genomic DNA was isolated from the sorted cells. The immunoSEQ Assay was used to sequence the TCRbeta CDR3 regions. Here the immuneACCESS table is served through TCRdb, limited to in-frame sequences with V and J called. Missing clones are a known gap in these copies; in checked studies unresolved V genes cover under half, and the rest lacks a known reason. The sample has some 39,000 clones on record, roughly 90% of them singletons. Roughly 4% of the sample comes from the top ten. Between the V and J ends, shortened by 2 bases and 5 bases respectively, the junction contains 14 bases. CDR1 is given as GTSNPN and CDR2 as SVGIG, both from the germline V gene (reference sequence). The CDR3 numbers 14 residues from cysteine through phenylalanine. Just CDR3 DNA is preserved here, 42 bases in frame from base 1.

The origin of this receptor is an adult with an advanced solid tumor such as melanoma, head and neck, liver or kidney cancer. This specimen was CD4+ or CD8+ T cells sorted from blood, taken in a trial of the OX40 agonist ivuxolimab. This chain is built from TRBV30 and TRBJ2-3; the D call is tentative, TRBD1 or TRBD2, as each matches 5 bases. The bases read TGTGCCTGGAGTCTCCGAGGGGCGGGAGATACGCAGTATTTT. This codes for CAWSLRGAGDTQYF.